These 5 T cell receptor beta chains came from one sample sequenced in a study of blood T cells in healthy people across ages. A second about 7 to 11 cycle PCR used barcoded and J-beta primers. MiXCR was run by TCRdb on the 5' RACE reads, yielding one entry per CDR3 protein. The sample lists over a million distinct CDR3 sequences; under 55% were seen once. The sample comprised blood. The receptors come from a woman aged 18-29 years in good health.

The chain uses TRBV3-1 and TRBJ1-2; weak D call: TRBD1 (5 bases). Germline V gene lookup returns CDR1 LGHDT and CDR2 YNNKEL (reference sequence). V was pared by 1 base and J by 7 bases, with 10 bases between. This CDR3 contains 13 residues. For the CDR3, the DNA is TGTGCCAGCAGCCAAGGCGGGGGTATTGGCTACACCTTC. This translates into CASSQGGGIGYTF.

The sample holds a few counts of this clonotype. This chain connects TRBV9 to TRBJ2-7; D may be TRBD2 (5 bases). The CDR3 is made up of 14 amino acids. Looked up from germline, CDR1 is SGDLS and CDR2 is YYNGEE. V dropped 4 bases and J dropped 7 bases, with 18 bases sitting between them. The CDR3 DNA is TGTGCCAGCAGCCCTAGCCCGTCCTACAATGAGCAGTACTTC. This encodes CASSPSPSYNEQYF.

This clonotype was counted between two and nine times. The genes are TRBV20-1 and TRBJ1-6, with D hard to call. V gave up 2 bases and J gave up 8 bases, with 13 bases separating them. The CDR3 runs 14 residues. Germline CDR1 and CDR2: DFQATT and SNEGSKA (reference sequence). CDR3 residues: CSARWSYRDSPLHF. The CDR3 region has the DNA TGCAGTGCTAGATGGTCTTACCGCGATTCACCCCTCCACTTT.

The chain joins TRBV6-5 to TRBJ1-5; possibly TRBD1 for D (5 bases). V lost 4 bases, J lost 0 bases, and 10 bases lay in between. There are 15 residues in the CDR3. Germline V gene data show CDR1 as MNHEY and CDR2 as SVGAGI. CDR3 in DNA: TGTGCCAGCAGTTTGGGGGATCATAGCAATCAGCCCCAGCATTTT. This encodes CASSLGDHSNQPQHF.

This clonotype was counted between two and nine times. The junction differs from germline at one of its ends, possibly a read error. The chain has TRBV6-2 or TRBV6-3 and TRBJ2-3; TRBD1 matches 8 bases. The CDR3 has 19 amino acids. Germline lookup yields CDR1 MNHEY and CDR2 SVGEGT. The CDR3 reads CASRYYGFETGASTDTQYF. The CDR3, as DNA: TGTGCCAGCAGATACTATGGATTTGAGACAGGGGCCAGCACAGATACGCAGTATTTT.